The rows below give T cell receptor beta chains drawn from one sample of a study of T cells in Graves' hyperthyroidism and ophthalmopathy. One entry per CDR3 protein results from TCRdb running MiXCR on the multiplex PCR reads. The sample gives 600,000 or so distinct CDR3 sequences, roughly 14% of which show up once; 9.5% to 15% is in the top ten. The sample comprised blood. The receptor set was obtained from a woman aged 45-65 years with Graves' ophthalmopathy. Each CDR3 is given with its conserved first and last residue. A D gene is named only where the DNA matches it firmly. Size is omitted from some rows. Given values are once, few, many or a class for expanded clones.

j_call clone_size v_call d_call cdr3_nt cdr3_aa
TRBJ2-1 many TRBV13 . TGTGCCAGCAGCTTAGAGGGGGGGAGCTCCTACAATGAGCAGTTCTTC CASSLEGGSSYNEQFF
TRBJ1-3 many TRBV20-1 . TGCAGTGCTAGAGATCTTTGGTCGAAATCTGGAAACACCATATATTTT CSARDLWSKSGNTIYF
TRBJ2-1 many TRBV5-1 TRBD1 TGCGCCAGCGGACAGGGCGAACTCTCCTACAATGAGCAGTTCTTC CASGQGELSYNEQFF
TRBJ1-1 many TRBV27 TRBD1 TGTGCAACCTGGGACAGGGTATCTGAAGCTTTCTTT CATWDRVSEAFF
TRBJ2-1 many TRBV7-3 TRBD1 TGTGCCAGCAGTTGGGACAGGGACCCTTACAATGAGCAGTTCTTC CASSWDRDPYNEQFF
TRBJ2-5 many TRBV5-8 TRBD2 TGTGCCAGCAGCTTCGATCCTGGACTAGAATCGCCTACCCAGTACTTC CASSFDPGLESPTQYF
TRBJ2-7 few TRBV10-3 . TGTGCCATCAGTGAAACCAGGGAGTCAAGCTCCTACGAGCAGTACTTC CAISETRESSSYEQYF
TRBJ2-5 few TRBV2 . TGTGCCAGCAGTGAAGTTAGTAGGGTTGGGACCCAGTACTTC CASSEVSRVGTQYF
TRBJ1-5 . TRBV20-1 . TGCAGTGCTAGCCGCCTTTTTAGGGAGCCCCAGCATTTT CSASRLFREPQHF
TRBJ2-1 many TRBV7-6 . TGTGCCAGCAGCGGGAGATCACCCTACAATGAGCAGTTCTTC CASSGRSPYNEQFF
TRBJ1-3 few TRBV9 . TGTGCCAGCAGCGTAGACAGCGTCCGAAACACCATATATTTT CASSVDSVRNTIYF
TRBJ2-5 few TRBV10-3 TRBD1 TGTGCCATCAGGAAGGGACAGCCAGAGACCCAGTACTTC CAIRKGQPETQYF
TRBJ2-2 many TRBV5-1 . TGCGCCAGCAGCCGGGACCGTCACACCGGGGAGCTGTTTTTT CASSRDRHTGELFF
TRBJ1-6 . TRBV27 . TGTGCCAGCAGTATATTCCCTAGGACAGAGCATGGCTCACCCCTCCACTTT CASSIFPRTEHGSPLHF
TRBJ2-1 few TRBV19 TRBD1 TGTGCCAGTAGTGGGACAGACCTCTGGAATGAGCAGTTCTTC CASSGTDLWNEQFF
TRBJ1-3 few TRBV28 . TGTGCCAGCAAAACCCCATCTGGAAACACCATATATTTT CASKTPSGNTIYF
TRBJ2-7 many TRBV20-1 TRBD2 TGCAGTGCTAGAGTCGGGCGGGAGTGGGTGGGCGAGCAGTACTTC CSARVGREWVGEQYF
TRBJ1-6 few TRBV27 . TGTGCCAGCACCTTAACAGGGATTTCGAATTCACCCCTCCACTTT CASTLTGISNSPLHF
TRBJ2-7 few TRBV29-1 TRBD2 TGCAGCGTTGAGGGCGGACTAGCGGGAGCCGTGGGGCAGTACTTC CSVEGGLAGAVGQYF
TRBJ2-1 many TRBV3-1 TRBD2 TGTGCCAGCAGCACAAGCGCCGCGGGAGGGCCCTACAGTGAGCAGTTCTTC CASSTSAAGGPYSEQFF
TRBJ1-5 few TRBV6-5 . TGTGCCAGCAGTTACAAGGGAAGCCAGCCCCAGCATTTT CASSYKGSQPQHF
TRBJ2-1 . TRBV5-6 . TGTGCCAGCAGCCGGCCGGACGCAAGCTCCTACAATGAGCAGTTCTTC CASSRPDASSYNEQFF
TRBJ2-4 few TRBV12-3/TRBV12-4 . TGTGCCAGCACCCCCCCCTCGGACCTAGCCAAAAACATTCAGTACTTC CASTPPSDLAKNIQYF
TRBJ2-3 few TRBV5-1 TRBD2 TGCGCCAGCAGTTATTCGGGAGGGAGCACAGATACGCAGTATTTT CASSYSGGSTDTQYF
TRBJ2-5 . TRBV20-1 . TGCAGTGCTAGAGCCGCGAGCGGCCAAGAGACCCAGTACTTC CSARAASGQETQYF
TRBJ1-2 . TRBV19 . TGTGCCAGTAAGCCGACAGCCCGGTATAGCTACACCTTC CASKPTARYSYTF
TRBJ1-2 once TRBV4-3 . TGCGCCAGCAGCCAAGATCGGCAGCCTTTCTATGGCTACACCTTC CASSQDRQPFYGYTF
TRBJ2-1 many TRBV12-3/TRBV12-4 TRBD2 TGTGCCAGCAGTTTACTTCCAGGACTAGCCCTCAATGAGCAGTTCTTC CASSLLPGLALNEQFF
TRBJ2-3 many TRBV7-8 TRBD2 TGTGCCAGCAGCTCGGAAGCGGGAGGGCCGACAGATACGCAGTATTTT CASSSEAGGPTDTQYF
TRBJ2-7 many TRBV18 TRBD2 TGTGCCAGCTCACCAGGGCTAGCGGGAGCCGGGGAGCAGTACTTC CASSPGLAGAGEQYF
TRBJ2-1 . TRBV5-6 TRBD2 TGTGCCAGCAGCTGGGGGACTAGCGTACCAACCTACAATGAGCAGTTCTTC CASSWGTSVPTYNEQFF
TRBJ1-1 . TRBV2 TRBD1 TGTGCCAGCAGTGAAGAGACAGGGTACTTGGGCACTGAAGCTTTCTTT CASSEETGYLGTEAFF
TRBJ2-1 few TRBV9 . TGTGCCAGCAGCGTAGGAGGGAGGGGGGAAGGCAATGAGCAGTTCTTC CASSVGGRGEGNEQFF
TRBJ2-3 many TRBV7-9 TRBD1 TGTGCCAGCAGCCCTAGGGTTGGGACAGGGGATGTAGGAGATACGCAGTATTTT CASSPRVGTGDVGDTQYF
TRBJ2-2 . TRBV5-1 TRBD2 TGCGCCAGCAGCTCCCTCGGGAGTAGCGGGACTTACACCGGGGAGCTGTTTTTT CASSSLGSSGTYTGELFF
TRBJ1-5 many TRBV4-3 . TGCGCCAGCAGCCAAGTAGTGTATAGCAATCAGCCCCAGCATTTT CASSQVVYSNQPQHF
TRBJ1-2 many TRBV5-1 . TGCGCCAGCAGCGGAGACGGAGATTACTATGGCTACACCTTC CASSGDGDYYGYTF
TRBJ2-3 . TRBV30 . TGTGCCTGGAGTGAAAGAGATACGCAGTATTTT CAWSERDTQYF
TRBJ1-1 many TRBV2 . TGTGCCAGCACCCAGGTTCAGTCTGAAGCTTTCTTT CASTQVQSEAFF
TRBJ2-1 many TRBV12-5 . TGTGCTAGTGGTTTCCCCCCGCTAGCTCAAAACTACAATGAGCAGTTCTTC CASGFPPLAQNYNEQFF
TRBJ2-1 few TRBV20-1 TRBD2 TGCAGTGCTAGAGAAGAAAGCGGGAGTTTCACCTACAATGAGCAGTTCTTC CSAREESGSFTYNEQFF
TRBJ2-7 few TRBV7-2 . TGTGCCAGCAGCGGGGCCGGGACTGGCTACGAGCAGTACTTC CASSGAGTGYEQYF
TRBJ2-1 many TRBV27 TRBD1 TGTGCCAGCAGTTTATCGGGCAGGGGGATAGATGAGCAGTTCTTC CASSLSGRGIDEQFF
TRBJ2-1 many TRBV29-1 TRBD2 TGCAGCGTTCTCGGCGGTCTAGCGGGAAGATATGAGCAGTTCTTC CSVLGGLAGRYEQFF
TRBJ2-7 . TRBV29-1 TRBD1 TGCAGCGTTCGGTCCGGCGGACAGGGTCGGCCGTACGAGCAGTACTTC CSVRSGGQGRPYEQYF
TRBJ2-7 . TRBV6-2/TRBV6-3 TRBD1 TGTGCCAGCAGTTACCTCCGGGACAGGATTCTCTACGAGCAGTACTTC CASSYLRDRILYEQYF
TRBJ2-3 many TRBV7-8 TRBD2 TGTGCCAGCAGCTTAGCGTCGGGGCTAGCGGGCACAGATACGCAGTATTTT CASSLASGLAGTDTQYF
TRBJ2-5 many TRBV12-3/TRBV12-4 . TGTGCCAGCAGTTTAAGCGGTGCAGAGACCCAGTACTTC CASSLSGAETQYF
TRBJ2-7 many TRBV6-2/TRBV6-3 TRBD2 TGTGCCAGCAGTAACCGGACTAGCGGGACCCTCAGCTCCTACGAGCAGTACTTC CASSNRTSGTLSSYEQYF
TRBJ1-4 . TRBV6-1 . TGTGCCAGCACCGACCGGGCCAATGAAAAACTGTTTTTT CASTDRANEKLFF
TRBJ1-1 many TRBV11-3 . TGTGCCAGCAGCCCTCGGGGAGCCGTTGAAGCTTTCTTT CASSPRGAVEAFF
TRBJ2-5 few TRBV7-9 . TGTGCCAGCAATCCCGGGTACCAAGAGACCCAGTACTTC CASNPGYQETQYF
TRBJ2-3 many TRBV6-1 TRBD1 TGTGCCAGCAGACCACAGGGGGTACCAGATACGCAGTATTTT CASRPQGVPDTQYF